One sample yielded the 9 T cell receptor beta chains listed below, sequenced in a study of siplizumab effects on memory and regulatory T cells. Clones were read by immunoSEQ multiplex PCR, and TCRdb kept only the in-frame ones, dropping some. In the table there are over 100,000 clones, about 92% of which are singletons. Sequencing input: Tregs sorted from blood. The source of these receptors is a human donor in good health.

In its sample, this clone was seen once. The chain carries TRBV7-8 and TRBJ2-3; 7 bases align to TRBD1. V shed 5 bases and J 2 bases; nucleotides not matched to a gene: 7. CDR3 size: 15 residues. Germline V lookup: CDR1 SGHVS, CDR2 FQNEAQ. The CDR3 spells CASSLKTGPTDTQYF. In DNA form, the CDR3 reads TGTGCCAGCAGCCTCAAGACAGGGCCCACAGATACGCAGTATTTT.

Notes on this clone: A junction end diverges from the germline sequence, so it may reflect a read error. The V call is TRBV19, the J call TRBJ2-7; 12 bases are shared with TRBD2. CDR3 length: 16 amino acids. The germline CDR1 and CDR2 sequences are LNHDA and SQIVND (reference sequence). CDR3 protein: CASSPWTSGISDEQYF. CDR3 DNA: TGTGCCAGTAGTCCCTGGACTAGCGGGATCTCCGACGAGCAGTACTTC. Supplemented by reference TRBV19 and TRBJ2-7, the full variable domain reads DGGITQSPKYLFRKEGQNVTLSCEQNLNHDAMYWYRQDPGQGLRLIYYSQIVNDFQKGDIAEGYSVSREKKESFPLTVTSAQKNPTAFYLCASSPWTSGISDEQYFGPGTRLTVT.

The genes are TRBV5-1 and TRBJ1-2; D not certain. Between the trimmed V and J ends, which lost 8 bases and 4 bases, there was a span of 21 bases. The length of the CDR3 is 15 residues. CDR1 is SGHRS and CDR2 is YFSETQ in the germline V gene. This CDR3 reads CASTKNPPSSYGYTF. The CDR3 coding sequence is TGCGCCAGTACAAAGAATCCCCCTTCTTCCTATGGCTACACCTTC.

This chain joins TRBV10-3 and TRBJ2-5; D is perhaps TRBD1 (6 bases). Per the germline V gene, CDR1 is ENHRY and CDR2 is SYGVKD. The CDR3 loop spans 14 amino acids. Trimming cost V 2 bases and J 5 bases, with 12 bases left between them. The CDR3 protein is CAISEGTGWETQYF. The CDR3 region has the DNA TGTGCCATCAGTGAGGGTACAGGGTGGGAGACCCAGTACTTC.

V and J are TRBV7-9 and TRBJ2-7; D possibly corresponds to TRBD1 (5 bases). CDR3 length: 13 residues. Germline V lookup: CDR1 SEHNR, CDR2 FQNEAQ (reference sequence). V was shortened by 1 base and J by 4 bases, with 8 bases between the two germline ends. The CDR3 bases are TGTGCCAGCAGCTTAGGGACACATTACGAGCAGTACTTC. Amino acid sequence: CASSLGTHYEQYF. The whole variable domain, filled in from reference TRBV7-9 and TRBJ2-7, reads DTGVSQNPRHKITKRGQNVTFRCDPISEHNRLYWYRQTLGQGPEFLTYFQNEAQLEKSRLLSDRFSAERPKGSFSTLEIQRTEQGDSAMYLCASSLGTHYEQYFGPGTRLTVT.

The CDR3 DNA sequence: TGTGCCAGCAGCCAGCAATCGGCCAACTATGGCTACACCTTC. This gives the protein CASSQQSANYGYTF. The rearrangement joins TRBV9 to TRBJ1-2; D is ambiguous. The CDR3 consists of 14 residues. The germline V gene encodes CDR1 SGDLS and CDR2 YYNGEE. The V end was cut by 4 bases, the J end by 2 bases, with 12 bases between.

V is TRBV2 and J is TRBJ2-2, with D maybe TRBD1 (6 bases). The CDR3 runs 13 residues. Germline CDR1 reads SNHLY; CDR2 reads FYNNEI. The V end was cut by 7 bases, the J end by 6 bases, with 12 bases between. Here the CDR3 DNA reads TGTGCCAGCAAGTATCAGGGGCCCGGGGAGCTGTTTTTT. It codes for CASKYQGPGELFF. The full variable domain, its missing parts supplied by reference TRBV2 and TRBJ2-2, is EPEVTQTPSHQVTQMGQEVILRCVPISNHLYFYWYRQILGQKVEFLVSFYNNEISEKSEIFDDQFSVERPDGSNFTLKIRSTKLEDSAMYFCASKYQGPGELFFGEGSRLTVL.

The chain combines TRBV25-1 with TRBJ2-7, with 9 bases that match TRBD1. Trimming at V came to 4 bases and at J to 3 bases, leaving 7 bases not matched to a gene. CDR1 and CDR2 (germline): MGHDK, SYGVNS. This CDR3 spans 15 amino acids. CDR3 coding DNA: TGTGCCAGCAGTGGCGGACAGGGGAAAAGCTACGAGCAGTACTTC. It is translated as CASSGGQGKSYEQYF.

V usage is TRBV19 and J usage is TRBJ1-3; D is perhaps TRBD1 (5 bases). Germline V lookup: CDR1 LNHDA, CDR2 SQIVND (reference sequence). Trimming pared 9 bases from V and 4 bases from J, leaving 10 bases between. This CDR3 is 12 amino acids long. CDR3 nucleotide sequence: TGTGCCAGCCACAACAGGGGAAACACCATATATTTT. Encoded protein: CASHNRGNTIYF. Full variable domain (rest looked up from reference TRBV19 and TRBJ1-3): DGGITQSPKYLFRKEGQNVTLSCEQNLNHDAMYWYRQDPGQGLRLIYYSQIVNDFQKGDIAEGYSVSREKKESFPLTVTSAQKNPTAFYLCASHNRGNTIYFGEGSWLTVV.